Detailed here is one T cell receptor (beta chain). These data originate in a study of blood T cell repertoires in COVID-19. Turning to the study itself: Researchers got acute and convalescent COVID-19 samples from the United States, Italy and Spain.

With V trimmed by 6 bases and J by 2 bases, 3 bases remained unmatched. The CDR3 length is 15 residues. Looked up from germline, CDR1 is SNHLY and CDR2 is FYNNEI. Sequenced by immunoSEQ multiplex PCR; TCRdb stores in-frame clones only, minus some. The sample yields 140,000 or so clones, around 87% seen once. Input material: peripheral blood. This chain connects TRBV2 to TRBJ2-2, with TRBD2 identical over 10 bases. The receptor was isolated from a human donor in a cohort sampled during active COVID-19. The CDR3 protein is CASRAGGLNTGELFF. CDR3 DNA: TGTGCCAGCAGAGCGGGGGGGCTCAACACCGGGGAGCTGTTTTTT.